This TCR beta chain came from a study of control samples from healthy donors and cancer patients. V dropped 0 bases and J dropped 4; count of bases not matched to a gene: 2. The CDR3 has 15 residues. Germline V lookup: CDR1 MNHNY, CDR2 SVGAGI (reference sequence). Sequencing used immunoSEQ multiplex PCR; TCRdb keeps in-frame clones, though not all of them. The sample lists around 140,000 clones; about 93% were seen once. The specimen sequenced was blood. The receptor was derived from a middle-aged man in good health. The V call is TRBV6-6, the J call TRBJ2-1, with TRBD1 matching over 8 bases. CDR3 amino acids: CASSYSGQVYNEQFF. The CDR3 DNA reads TGTGCCAGCAGTTACTCGGGACAGGTGTACAATGAGCAGTTCTTC.